The rows below give T cell receptor beta chains drawn from one sample of a study of shared clonotypes between healthy human individuals. Here immunoSEQ multiplex PCR was the method, and the copy in TCRdb shows in-frame clones only, minus some. This table holds about a million clones, 76% found once. Sequences were obtained from memory CD4+ T cells sorted from blood. The receptors originated from a young man in good health. The CDR3 runs from the conserved cysteine through the conserved F or W. The D gene is left open where the match is weak. A clone size is listed for some rows: how often the clone was seen (once, few, many), or a class if it is expanded.

>TRBV29-1|TRBD2|-|TRBJ2-5
CSVLGLAGLGETQYF
TGCAGCGTGCTGGGACTAGCGGGACTCGGAGAGACCCAGTACTTC
>TRBV6-5|TRBD1|-|TRBJ1-6
CASSFQGVRSPLHF
TGTGCCAGCAGTTTTCAGGGGGTTCGCTCACCCCTCCACTTT
>TRBV2|TRBD1|-|TRBJ1-6
CASSPAPGQGTPLHF
TGTGCCAGCAGCCCCGCCCCGGGACAGGGTACACCCCTCCACTTT
>TRBV9|-|-|TRBJ2-2
CASSVLGDTGELFF
TGTGCCAGCAGCGTACTTGGGGACACCGGGGAGCTGTTTTTT
>TRBV30|TRBD1|-|TRBJ2-7
CAWNQGESSYEQYF
TGTGCCTGGAATCAGGGGGAGAGCTCCTACGAGCAGTACTTC
>TRBV6-1|-|-|TRBJ1-2
CASSEESGGYGYTF
TGTGCCAGCAGTGAAGAATCGGGGGGCTATGGCTACACCTTC
>TRBV6-6|-|-|TRBJ1-4
CASSPYGTNEKLFF
TGTGCCAGCAGCCCGTACGGAACTAATGAAAAACTGTTTTTT
>TRBV4-2|TRBD2|few|TRBJ2-3
CASSQESSGLLSTDTQYF
TGTGCCAGCAGCCAAGAGTCTAGCGGGTTGCTCAGCACAGATACGCAGTATTTT
>TRBV19|-|-|TRBJ2-2
CASSITANTGELFF
TGTGCCAGTAGTATCACGGCGAACACCGGGGAGCTGTTTTTT
>TRBV28|TRBD2|-|TRBJ2-7
CASSLSGRDYEQYF
TGTGCCAGCAGTTTAAGCGGGAGGGACTACGAGCAGTACTTC
>TRBV10-3|-|-|TRBJ2-7
CASDGGSYSTTEQYF
TGTGCCAGCGACGGAGGGAGTTATTCAACGACCGAGCAGTACTTC
>TRBV29-1|-|-|TRBJ1-5
CSAQGGDNQPQHF
TGCAGCGCCCAGGGAGGAGACAATCAGCCCCAGCATTTT
>TRBV11-2|-|-|TRBJ1-2
CASSSVQGLGGYTF
TGTGCCAGCAGCTCGGTACAGGGCCTCGGGGGCTACACCTTC
>TRBV6-6|-|-|TRBJ1-2
CASSPNDPGRRNHF
TGTGCCAGCAGCCCAAACGACCCGGGACGTCGGAATCACTTC
>TRBV2|TRBD1|-|TRBJ1-1
CASSGQGINTEAFF
TGTGCCAGCAGTGGACAGGGAATAAACACTGAAGCTTTCTTT
>TRBV9|TRBD1|few|TRBJ1-1
CASSPGQGAPRTEAFF
TGTGCCAGCAGCCCGGGACAGGGGGCCCCCCGCACTGAAGCTTTCTTT
>TRBV7-2|TRBD1|-|TRBJ2-7
CASSKGAQSYEQYF
TGTGCCAGCAGCAAGGGGGCTCAGAGCTACGAGCAGTACTTC
>TRBV7-2|-|-|TRBJ2-3
CASSQGSSTDTQYF
TGTGCCAGCAGCCAAGGGTCTAGCACAGATACGCAGTATTTT
>TRBV5-1|-|-|TRBJ2-3
CASSFGNVGDTQYF
TGCGCCAGCAGCTTCGGCAATGTTGGAGATACGCAGTATTTT
>TRBV7-2|TRBD1|-|TRBJ2-7
CASSFPPGQVSYEQYF
TGTGCCAGCAGCTTCCCCCCGGGACAGGTATCCTACGAGCAGTACTTC